These T cell receptor beta chains were read from a single sample in a study of T cells in Graves' hyperthyroidism and ophthalmopathy. TCRdb reprocessed the multiplex PCR reads with MiXCR, giving one entry per CDR3 protein. The sample consists of more than 250,000 distinct CDR3 sequences, approximately 14% of them appearing once. The material sequenced was blood. These TCRs come from a woman aged 45 to 65 with Graves' hyperthyroidism that later progressed to Graves' ophthalmopathy. Each CDR3 is given with its conserved first and last residue. Fields, in order: D gene, V gene, clone size, J gene, CDR3 protein. D genes are given only for firm matches. Clone sizes are given selectively: once, few, many, or a class where the clone is expanded.

D: TRBD1; V: TRBV28; size: many; J: TRBJ1-5; CDR3: CASSFSTGGNQPQHF
D: -; V: TRBV28; size: many; J: TRBJ2-5; CDR3: CASSAGVPETQYF
D: -; V: TRBV10-3; size: many; J: TRBJ2-5; CDR3: CAISATRDSARRGETQYF
D: TRBD2; V: TRBV9; size: few; J: TRBJ2-7; CDR3: CASSSGDYYEQYF
D: -; V: TRBV28; size: many; J: TRBJ1-2; CDR3: CASSSPFYGYTF
D: -; V: TRBV28; size: many; J: TRBJ2-1; CDR3: CACSFEGIPYNEQFF
D: -; V: TRBV5-1; size: many; J: TRBJ2-3; CDR3: CASSLAFTDTQYF
D: -; V: TRBV5-1; size: many; J: TRBJ2-7; CDR3: CASSKSDNSYEQYF
D: -; V: TRBV5-5; size: -; J: TRBJ2-7; CDR3: CASSRDPSSYEQYF
D: -; V: TRBV10-3; size: -; J: TRBJ2-5; CDR3: CAISDSGPQETQYF
D: -; V: TRBV3-1; size: many; J: TRBJ1-3; CDR3: CASSLWGGSGNTIYF
D: TRBD1; V: TRBV7-9; size: many; J: TRBJ2-1; CDR3: CASSTRQGQTFNEQFF
D: TRBD1; V: TRBV29-1; size: many; J: TRBJ1-2; CDR3: CSAGGQGDGYTF
D: -; V: TRBV11-2; size: many; J: TRBJ2-3; CDR3: CASSPGLGITDTQYF
D: -; V: TRBV28; size: many; J: TRBJ2-7; CDR3: CASSLYGSGYEQYF
D: -; V: TRBV6-1; size: many; J: TRBJ1-5; CDR3: CASSDSLKKPQHF
D: -; V: TRBV3-1; size: many; J: TRBJ2-7; CDR3: CASSHGVSRYEQYF
D: TRBD2; V: TRBV29-1; size: -; J: TRBJ2-3; CDR3: CSGTGLAGGGEYF
D: -; V: TRBV6-5; size: -; J: TRBJ2-3; CDR3: CASSYTESSTDTQYF
D: TRBD2; V: TRBV9; size: -; J: TRBJ2-3; CDR3: CASSVLAGGPTDTQYF
D: -; V: TRBV24-1; size: many; J: TRBJ2-2; CDR3: CATARAESTGELFF
D: -; V: TRBV18; size: many; J: TRBJ2-7; CDR3: CASSPSPTREQYF
D: -; V: TRBV19; size: -; J: TRBJ1-1; CDR3: CASSTMRVGTEAFF
D: TRBD1; V: TRBV3-1; size: many; J: TRBJ1-2; CDR3: CASSPRGQGWGYTF
D: TRBD1; V: TRBV28; size: many; J: TRBJ1-1; CDR3: CASRYPGQGNTEAFF
D: -; V: TRBV18; size: few; J: TRBJ1-2; CDR3: CASSPPGYNYGYTF
D: -; V: TRBV15; size: many; J: TRBJ2-1; CDR3: CATKRADLDYNEQFF
D: -; V: TRBV7-9; size: many; J: TRBJ2-2; CDR3: CASSLRQAGELFF
D: -; V: TRBV27; size: many; J: TRBJ2-2; CDR3: CASSLATNTGELFF
D: -; V: TRBV6-1; size: many; J: TRBJ1-5; CDR3: CASIQTIYSNQPQHF
D: TRBD2; V: TRBV10-3; size: many; J: TRBJ2-5; CDR3: CAIKASGSLGETQYF
D: TRBD2; V: TRBV20-1; size: many; J: TRBJ2-1; CDR3: CSTSPGTTGEQFF
D: TRBD1; V: TRBV2; size: -; J: TRBJ1-1; CDR3: CASSVMAGGAPDTEAFF
D: -; V: TRBV5-1; size: many; J: TRBJ2-7; CDR3: CASSLPSLGEQYF
D: TRBD2; V: TRBV10-3; size: -; J: TRBJ2-3; CDR3: CASSRTSEHTDTQYF
D: -; V: TRBV2; size: many; J: TRBJ2-3; CDR3: CASRPTTASTDTQYF
D: -; V: TRBV4-2; size: -; J: TRBJ2-3; CDR3: CASSSDLRGSTDTQYF
D: -; V: TRBV9; size: -; J: TRBJ2-5; CDR3: CASSVGPRQETQYF
D: -; V: TRBV3-1; size: many; J: TRBJ2-5; CDR3: CASSRQGGLYF
D: -; V: TRBV28; size: many; J: TRBJ2-7; CDR3: CASSLYNPGTDEQYF
D: TRBD2; V: TRBV15; size: many; J: TRBJ2-1; CDR3: CATIGGLAIGGEQFF